The TCR beta chain described here comes from a study of memory CD4+ T cells and cytomegalovirus serostatus. Overall study: This sample comes from healthy Belgian adults, fewer than ten CMV seropositive, roughly 22 seronegative.

Single viable CD3+CD4+CD8-CD45RO+ cells were sorted as the memory CD4+ T cells. Donors' CMV status reflects serum IgG against pp150, pp28, p38, p52. Germline V gene lookup returns CDR1 SQVTM and CDR2 ANQGSEA. This CDR3 has 13 residues. V was shortened by 4 bases and J by 4 bases, with 10 bases between the two germline ends. Findings and limits, study-wide: CD4+ memory repertoires contained about 40% of the 164 reported CMV TCRbeta sequences. The CMV-associated TCR signature appears largely within the CD4+ memory repertoire.

With respect to this clone: As yet, its antigen is unknown.

The repertoire was sequenced with immunoSEQ multiplex PCR; TCRdb's copy has only in-frame clones and lacks some. Of 50,000 to 75,000 clones in the sample, 75% to 90% were seen once. The source material was memory CD4+ T cells from blood. V and J are TRBV29-1 and TRBJ2-2; a possible D gene is TRBD1 (5 bases). This clonotype was obtained from an adult in good health and CMV-seronegative. Written as DNA, the CDR3 is TGCAGCGTTGGACAGAAATCCACCGGGGAGCTGTTTTTT. As protein: CSVGQKSTGELFF.